These T cell receptor beta chains were read from a single sample in a study of shared clonotypes between healthy human individuals. The data were produced by immunoSEQ multiplex PCR, yet TCRdb's version contains in-frame clones alone and is incomplete. The sample has 520,000 or so clones; 60% to 85% are singletons. Input material: PBMCs. Every receptor here comes from a woman between 40 and 55 years old in good health. Some clones in this sample may be carry-over from other donors' samples. Both conserved end residues are part of each CDR3. A D gene is named only where the DNA matches it firmly. The listing skips clone size in some rows; elsewhere it reads once, few, many or a size class.

abundance	j_gene	d_gene	v_gene	CDR3nt	CDR3aa
many	TRBJ1-5	NA	TRBV19	TGTGCCACTAACGCGGACACGACAAGCAATCAGCCCCAGCATTTT	CATNADTTSNQPQHF
NA	TRBJ2-1	TRBD2	TRBV6-5	TGTGCCAGCAGAACTAGCGGTTACAATGAGCAGTTCTTC	CASRTSGYNEQFF
once	TRBJ2-3	TRBD2	TRBV5-1	TGCGCCAGCAAATCCTGGGGAGGGGCCACAGATACGCAGTATTTT	CASKSWGGATDTQYF
NA	TRBJ1-5	TRBD1	TRBV6-9	TGTGCCAGCAGTTATTATTTGCGGGACAGGGAGCCCAATCAGCCCCAGCATTTT	CASSYYLRDREPNQPQHF
NA	TRBJ2-4	TRBD1	TRBV6-5	TGTGCCAGCAGTTGGACAGGGGGCGAAAGCAAAAACATTCAGTACTTC	CASSWTGGESKNIQYF
NA	TRBJ2-7	NA	TRBV4-1	TGCGCCAGCAGCCGGCAGCTAGCCGCCTCCTACGAGCAGTACTTC	CASSRQLAASYEQYF
NA	TRBJ1-5	NA	TRBV6-1	TGTGCCAGCAGTGAGGAGGGCTATCAGCCCCAGCATTTT	CASSEEGYQPQHF
NA	TRBJ2-1	TRBD1	TRBV5-1	TGCGCCAGCAGCACCGGACAGGGGGCGCTTCTGTTCTTC	CASSTGQGALLFF
NA	TRBJ1-2	NA	TRBV2	TGTGCCAGCAGTGAGTTGGGCTATGGCTACACCTTC	CASSELGYGYTF
NA	TRBJ2-7	TRBD2	TRBV28	TGTGCCAGCAGTTCTATAGCGGGAGTTGGCTACGAGCAGTACTTC	CASSSIAGVGYEQYF
once	TRBJ2-1	NA	TRBV10-2	TGCGCCAGCACGCGGGTAAACAATGAGCAGTTCTTC	CASTRVNNEQFF
NA	TRBJ1-1	NA	TRBV5-6	TGTGCCAGCAGCTTGGAGGTGGGTGAAGCTTTCTTT	CASSLEVGEAFF
NA	TRBJ2-1	NA	TRBV7-9	TGTGCCAGCAGCCACAGGGATTACAATGAGCAGTTCTTC	CASSHRDYNEQFF
NA	TRBJ2-5	TRBD2	TRBV5-1	TGCGCCAGCAGCCTAGGACTAGCGGGAGTTGCAGAGACCCAGTACTTC	CASSLGLAGVAETQYF
NA	TRBJ1-1	TRBD1	TRBV19	TGTGCCAGTAGTGCGGGACAGGGGAACACTGAAGCTTTCTTT	CASSAGQGNTEAFF
NA	TRBJ2-7	TRBD1	TRBV14	TGTGCCAGCAGCCTCGGTAGGACAGGCTACGAGCAGTACTTC	CASSLGRTGYEQYF
NA	TRBJ2-3	NA	TRBV7-2	TGTGCCAGCAGCAGCTTACGGGAGAATAGGGATACGCAGTATTTT	CASSSLRENRDTQYF
NA	TRBJ2-7	NA	TRBV11-2	TGTGCCAGCAGCTCCCCTGGAGCTGGGGGCCGGTACTTC	CASSSPGAGGRYF
NA	TRBJ2-3	NA	TRBV7-3	TGTGCCAGCAGCTTAGCGGGAAGTTGGAATACGCAGTATTTT	CASSLAGSWNTQYF
NA	TRBJ2-2	TRBD2	TRBV2	TGTGCCAGCAACCTAGCGGGAGGGCCAGACACCGGGGAGCTGTTTTTT	CASNLAGGPDTGELFF
NA	TRBJ2-5	TRBD2	TRBV5-4	TGTGCCAGCAGCCAGACTAGCGGGAGGGCCACGGTTGAGACCCAGTACTTC	CASSQTSGRATVETQYF
NA	TRBJ2-1	TRBD2	TRBV4-1	TGCGCCAGCAGCCCGGGACTAGCGGGAGGCTTTCCCAATGAGCAGTTCTTC	CASSPGLAGGFPNEQFF
NA	TRBJ2-1	NA	TRBV28	TGTGCCAGCACCCCCTTAATGGCGGGATCCTACAATGAGCAGTTCTTC	CASTPLMAGSYNEQFF
NA	TRBJ2-7	TRBD2	TRBV6-1	TGTGCCAGCAGTGATGAGGGACTAGGAACCTACGAGCAGTACTTC	CASSDEGLGTYEQYF
NA	TRBJ1-3	NA	TRBV29-1	TGCAGCGTTGGGCAGGGGAGCTCTGGAAACACCATATATTTT	CSVGQGSSGNTIYF
NA	TRBJ1-2	NA	TRBV11-3	TGTGCCAGCAGCTTAGGTGGCCCAGGGGAGGGCTATGGCTACACCTTC	CASSLGGPGEGYGYTF
few	TRBJ2-7	NA	TRBV6-1	TGTGCCAGCAGTGGACGGTACGAGCAGTACTTC	CASSGRYEQYF
NA	TRBJ2-1	TRBD2	TRBV5-4	TGTGCCAGCAGAGGGACTAGCGGGGTTTCCTACAATGAGCAGTTCTTC	CASRGTSGVSYNEQFF
NA	TRBJ2-5	TRBD1	TRBV2	TGTGCCAGCAGGAGGGGACAGGGAGAGACCCAGTACTTC	CASRRGQGETQYF